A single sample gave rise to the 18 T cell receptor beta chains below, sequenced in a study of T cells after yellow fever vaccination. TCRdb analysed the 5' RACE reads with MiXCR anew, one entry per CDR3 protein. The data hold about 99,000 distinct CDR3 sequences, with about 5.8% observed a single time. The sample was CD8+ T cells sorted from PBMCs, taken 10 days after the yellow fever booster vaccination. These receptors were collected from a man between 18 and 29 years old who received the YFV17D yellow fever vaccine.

In DNA form, the CDR3 reads TGTGCCAGCAGTACAGGGGGCTCCTACGAGCAGTACTTC. As protein: CASSTGGSYEQYF. The genes are TRBV11-3 and TRBJ2-7, with TRBD1 identical over 8 bases. Germline CDR1 SGHNT, CDR2 YENEEA. Trimming cost V 6 bases and J 0 bases; bases outside gene matches: 1. The CDR3 loop spans 13 amino acids. Full variable domain (outside the CDR3, taken from reference TRBV11-3 and TRBJ2-7): EAGVVQSPRYKIIEKKQPVAFWCNPISGHNTLYWYLQNLGQGPELLIRYENEEAVDDSQLPKDRFSAERLKGVDSTLKIQPAELGDSAVYLCASSTGGSYEQYFGPGTRLTVT.

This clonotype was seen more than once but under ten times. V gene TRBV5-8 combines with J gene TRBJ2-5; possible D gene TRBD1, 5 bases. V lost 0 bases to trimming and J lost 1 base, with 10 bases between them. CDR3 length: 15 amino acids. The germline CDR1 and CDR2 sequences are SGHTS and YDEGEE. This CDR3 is CASSLESGSQETQYF. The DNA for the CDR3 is TGTGCCAGCAGCTTGGAGTCAGGGTCCCAAGAGACCCAGTACTTC.

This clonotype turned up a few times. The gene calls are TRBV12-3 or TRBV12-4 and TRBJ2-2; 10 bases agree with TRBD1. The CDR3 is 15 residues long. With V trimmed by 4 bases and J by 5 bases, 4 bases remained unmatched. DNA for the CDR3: TGTGCCAGCAGTTGGGGACAGGGGCCGACCGGGGAGCTGTTTTTT. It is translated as CASSWGQGPTGELFF.

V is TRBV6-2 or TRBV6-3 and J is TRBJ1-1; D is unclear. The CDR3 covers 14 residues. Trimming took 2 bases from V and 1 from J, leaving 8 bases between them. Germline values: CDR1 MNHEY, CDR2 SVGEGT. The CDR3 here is CASSYNIGNTEAFF. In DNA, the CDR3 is TGTGCCAGCAGTTACAACATCGGGAACACTGAAGCTTTCTTT.

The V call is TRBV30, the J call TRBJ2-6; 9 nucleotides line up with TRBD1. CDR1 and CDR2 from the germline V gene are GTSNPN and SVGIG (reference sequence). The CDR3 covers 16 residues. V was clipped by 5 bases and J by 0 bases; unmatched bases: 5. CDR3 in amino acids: CAWAGQGTSGANVLTF. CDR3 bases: TGTGCCTGGGCGGGACAGGGAACCTCTGGGGCCAACGTCCTGACTTTC.

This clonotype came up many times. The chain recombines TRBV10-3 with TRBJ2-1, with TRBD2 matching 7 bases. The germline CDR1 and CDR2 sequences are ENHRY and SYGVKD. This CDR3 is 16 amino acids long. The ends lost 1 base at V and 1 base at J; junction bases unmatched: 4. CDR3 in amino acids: CAISEWEGRSYNEQFF. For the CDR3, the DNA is TGTGCCATCAGTGAGTGGGAGGGGAGGTCCTACAATGAGCAGTTCTTC.

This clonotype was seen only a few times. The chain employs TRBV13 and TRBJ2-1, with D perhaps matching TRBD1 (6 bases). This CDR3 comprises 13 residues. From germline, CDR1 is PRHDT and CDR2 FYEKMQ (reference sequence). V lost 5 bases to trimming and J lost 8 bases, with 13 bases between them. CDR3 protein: CASSLQGFDEQFF. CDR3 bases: TGTGCCAGCAGCCTACAGGGTTTCGATGAGCAGTTCTTC.

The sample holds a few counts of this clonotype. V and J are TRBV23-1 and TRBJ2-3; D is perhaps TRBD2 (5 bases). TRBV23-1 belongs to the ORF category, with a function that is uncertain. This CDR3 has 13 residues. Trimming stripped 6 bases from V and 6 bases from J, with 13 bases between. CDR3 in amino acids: CASSQERGDTQYF. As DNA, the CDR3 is TGCGCCAGCAGCCAAGAAAGAGGGGATACGCAGTATTTT.

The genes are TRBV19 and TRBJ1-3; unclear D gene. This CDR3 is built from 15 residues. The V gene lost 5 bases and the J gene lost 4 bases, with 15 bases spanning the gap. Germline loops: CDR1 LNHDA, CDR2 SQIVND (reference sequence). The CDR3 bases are TGTGCCAGTAGTTACGTCGCCCTGGCGGGAAACACCATATATTTT. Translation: CASSYVALAGNTIYF. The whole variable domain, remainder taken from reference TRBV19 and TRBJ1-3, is DGGITQSPKYLFRKEGQNVTLSCEQNLNHDAMYWYRQDPGQGLRLIYYSQIVNDFQKGDIAEGYSVSREKKESFPLTVTSAQKNPTAFYLCASSYVALAGNTIYFGEGSWLTVV.

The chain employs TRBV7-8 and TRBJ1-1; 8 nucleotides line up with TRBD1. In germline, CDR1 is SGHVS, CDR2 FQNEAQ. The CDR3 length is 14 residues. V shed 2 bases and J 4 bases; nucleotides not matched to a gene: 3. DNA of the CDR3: TGTGCCAGCAGCTTAAGGACAGGGTTCACTGAAGCTTTCTTT. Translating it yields CASSLRTGFTEAFF.

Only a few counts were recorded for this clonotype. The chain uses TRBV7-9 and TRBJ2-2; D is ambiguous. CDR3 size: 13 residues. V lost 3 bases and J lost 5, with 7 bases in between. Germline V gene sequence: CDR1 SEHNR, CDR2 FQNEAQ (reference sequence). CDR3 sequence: CASSFGRTGELFF. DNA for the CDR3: TGTGCCAGCAGCTTTGGGCGAACCGGGGAGCTGTTTTTT.

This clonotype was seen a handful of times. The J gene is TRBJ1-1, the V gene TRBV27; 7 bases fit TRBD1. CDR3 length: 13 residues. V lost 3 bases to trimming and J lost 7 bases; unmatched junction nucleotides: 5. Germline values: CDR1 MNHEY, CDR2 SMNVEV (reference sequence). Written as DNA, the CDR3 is TGTGCCAGCAGTTTGGACAGGTCGGGTGAAGCTTTCTTT. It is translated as CASSLDRSGEAFF.

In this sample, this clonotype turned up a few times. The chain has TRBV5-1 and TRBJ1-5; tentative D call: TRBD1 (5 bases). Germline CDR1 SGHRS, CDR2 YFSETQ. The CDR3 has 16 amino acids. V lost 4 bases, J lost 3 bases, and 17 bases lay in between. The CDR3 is CASSTRDGYSNQPQHF. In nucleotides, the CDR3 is TGCGCCAGCAGCACCCGGGACGGGTATTCCAATCAGCCCCAGCATTTT.

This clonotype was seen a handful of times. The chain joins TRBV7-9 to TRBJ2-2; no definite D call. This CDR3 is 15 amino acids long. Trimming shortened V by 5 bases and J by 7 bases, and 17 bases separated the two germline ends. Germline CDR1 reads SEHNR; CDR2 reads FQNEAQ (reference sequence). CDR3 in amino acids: CASSQAPAVNGELFF. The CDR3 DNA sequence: TGTGCCAGCAGCCAAGCTCCTGCGGTGAACGGGGAGCTGTTTTTT.

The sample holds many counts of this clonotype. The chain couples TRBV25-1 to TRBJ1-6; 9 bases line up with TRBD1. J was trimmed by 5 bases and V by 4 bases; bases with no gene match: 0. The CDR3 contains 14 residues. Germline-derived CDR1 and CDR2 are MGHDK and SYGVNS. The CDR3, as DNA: TGTGCCAGCAGTGGACAGGGGGATAATTCACCCCTCCACTTT. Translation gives CASSGQGDNSPLHF.

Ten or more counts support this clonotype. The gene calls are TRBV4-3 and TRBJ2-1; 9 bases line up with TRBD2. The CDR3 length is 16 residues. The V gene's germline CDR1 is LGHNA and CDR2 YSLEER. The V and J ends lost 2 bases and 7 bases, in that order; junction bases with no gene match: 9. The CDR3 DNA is TGCGCCAGCAGCCAAATATTAGCGGGGGCTGAGAATGAGCAGTTCTTC. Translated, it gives CASSQILAGAENEQFF.

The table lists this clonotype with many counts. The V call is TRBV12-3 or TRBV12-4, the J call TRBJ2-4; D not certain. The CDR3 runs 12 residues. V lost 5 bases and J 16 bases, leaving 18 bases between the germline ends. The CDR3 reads CASSPAPPPRYF. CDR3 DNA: TGTGCCAGCAGTCCGGCCCCACCCCCCAGATACTTC.

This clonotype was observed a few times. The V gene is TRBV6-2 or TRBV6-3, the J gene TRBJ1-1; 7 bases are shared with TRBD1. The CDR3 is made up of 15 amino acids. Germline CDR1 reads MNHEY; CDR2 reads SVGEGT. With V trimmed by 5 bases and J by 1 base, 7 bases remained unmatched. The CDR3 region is CASSTWTGGNTEAFF. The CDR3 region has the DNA TGTGCCAGCAGTACCTGGACAGGCGGGAACACTGAAGCTTTCTTT.